This T cell receptor beta chain appears in the sequencing data of a study of blood T cell repertoires in COVID-19. In the study overall: Collection of acute and convalescent COVID-19 samples took place in the United States, Italy and Spain.

Source study methods: Reference gene primer amplification gave nucleated cell count estimates. Data came from immunoSEQ multiplex PCR; TCRdb stores just in-frame clones and leaves some out. The V and J calls and clone size come from that table; D and trimming were worked out from the DNA. The table shows 150,000 or so clones, with just under 85% occurring only once. This CDR3 region has 13 residues. V was shortened by 6 bases and J by 3 bases, with 10 bases between the two germline ends. Germline V gene data show CDR1 as MNHEY and CDR2 as SMNVEV (reference sequence). This clone occurred once. The receptor comes from a woman aged 60 to 75 with acute or convalescent COVID-19. The chain employs TRBV27 and TRBJ2-3; D uncertain. Sequencing input: peripheral blood. The CDR3 reads CASRPSITDTQYF. In DNA, the CDR3 is TGTGCCAGCAGGCCTAGTATTACAGATACGCAGTATTTT.